The rows below give T cell receptor beta chains drawn from one sample of a study of CD8 T cells in ankylosing spondylitis. TCRdb used MiXCR to reprocess the 5' RACE reads, holding one entry per CDR3 protein. This sample has 250,000 to 400,000 distinct CDR3 sequences; around 10% occur once, and the top ten carry 8% to 9.5%. The sequenced material came from blood, either unsorted or a sorted T cell fraction (not recorded which). The origin of the receptors is a female donor with ankylosing spondylitis or in good health (not recorded which). Both conserved end residues are part of each CDR3. The order of the fields is D gene, V gene, clone size, J gene, CDR3 protein, CDR3 DNA. D genes are given only for firm matches. Clone size is given for some rows only: seen once, a few or many times, or a class if the clone is expanded.

d_gene: TRBD1
v_gene: TRBV5-1
abundance: few
j_gene: TRBJ1-1
CDR3aa: CASSQGTDEAFF
CDR3nt: TGCGCCAGCAGCCAGGGGACAGATGAAGCTTTCTTT

d_gene: .
v_gene: TRBV11-2
abundance: many
j_gene: TRBJ1-6
CDR3aa: CASSFNPGTNSPLHF
CDR3nt: TGTGCCAGCAGCTTTAATCCAGGGACTAATTCACCCCTCCACTTT

d_gene: TRBD1
v_gene: TRBV6-5
abundance: few
j_gene: TRBJ1-6
CDR3aa: CASSYPGQKNPLGSLLHF
CDR3nt: TGTGCCAGCAGTTACCCGGGACAGAAGAATCCCCTGGGCTCTCTCCTCCACTTT

d_gene: .
v_gene: TRBV20-1
abundance: many
j_gene: TRBJ1-2
CDR3aa: CSAISTGLGGYTF
CDR3nt: TGCAGTGCCATTTCAACAGGGTTGGGTGGCTACACCTTC

d_gene: .
v_gene: TRBV7-2
abundance: many
j_gene: TRBJ2-2
CDR3aa: CASSLGGRTTGELFF
CDR3nt: TGTGCCAGCAGCTTAGGGGGCAGGACGACCGGGGAGCTGTTTTTT

d_gene: .
v_gene: TRBV28
abundance: few
j_gene: TRBJ2-7
CDR3aa: CASCPPGNYEQYF
CDR3nt: TGTGCCAGCTGCCCACCCGGGAACTACGAGCAGTACTTC

d_gene: .
v_gene: TRBV20-1
abundance: .
j_gene: TRBJ1-4
CDR3aa: CSASSRGNFYEKLFF
CDR3nt: TGCAGTGCTTCCTCTAGGGGGAATTTTTATGAAAAACTGTTTTTT

d_gene: .
v_gene: TRBV4-3
abundance: .
j_gene: TRBJ1-5
CDR3aa: CASSARLNQPQHF
CDR3nt: TGCGCCAGCAGCGCCAGGTTAAATCAGCCCCAGCATTTT

d_gene: .
v_gene: TRBV20-1
abundance: many
j_gene: TRBJ1-1
CDR3aa: CSARYTLNTEAFF
CDR3nt: TGCAGTGCTAGGTACACGCTGAACACTGAAGCTTTCTTT

d_gene: TRBD2
v_gene: TRBV5-1
abundance: few
j_gene: TRBJ2-1
CDR3aa: CASSLTAGGGISVF
CDR3nt: TGCGCCAGCAGCTTGACAGCGGGAGGGGGGATTTCGGTCTTC

d_gene: TRBD1
v_gene: TRBV7-9
abundance: .
j_gene: TRBJ1-6
CDR3aa: CASSLAWDRVAPLHF
CDR3nt: TGTGCCAGCAGCTTAGCGTGGGACAGGGTGGCACCCCTCCACTTT

d_gene: TRBD1
v_gene: TRBV20-1
abundance: many
j_gene: TRBJ2-3
CDR3aa: CSAILPTGGFTDTQYF
CDR3nt: TGCAGTGCTATTCTCCCCACAGGGGGGTTTACAGATACGCAGTATTTT

d_gene: .
v_gene: TRBV4-3
abundance: many
j_gene: TRBJ2-2
CDR3aa: CASSLDPTGELFF
CDR3nt: TGCGCCAGCAGCCTAGACCCGACCGGGGAGCTGTTTTTT

d_gene: .
v_gene: TRBV6-1
abundance: many
j_gene: TRBJ1-5
CDR3aa: CASSREWDAFSNQPQHF
CDR3nt: TGTGCCAGCAGCCGAGAGTGGGACGCCTTTAGCAATCAGCCCCAGCATTTT

d_gene: .
v_gene: TRBV24-1
abundance: many
j_gene: TRBJ1-1
CDR3aa: CATSDTGGTEAFF
CDR3nt: TGTGCCACCAGTGATACCGGGGGCACTGAAGCTTTCTTT

d_gene: .
v_gene: TRBV5-1
abundance: many
j_gene: TRBJ2-7
CDR3aa: CASSGESSYEQYF
CDR3nt: TGCGCCAGCAGTGGGGAGAGTTCCTACGAGCAGTACTTC

d_gene: TRBD1
v_gene: TRBV11-2
abundance: few
j_gene: TRBJ2-2
CDR3aa: CASSLEDRGITGELFF
CDR3nt: TGTGCCAGCAGCTTAGAGGACAGGGGAATAACCGGGGAGCTGTTTTTT

d_gene: .
v_gene: TRBV5-1
abundance: .
j_gene: TRBJ2-2
CDR3aa: CASMDREGFNTGELFF
CDR3nt: TGCGCCAGCATGGACAGAGAGGGTTTTAACACCGGGGAGCTGTTTTTT

d_gene: .
v_gene: TRBV6-1
abundance: .
j_gene: TRBJ1-6
CDR3aa: CASSPSGTMASLHF
CDR3nt: TGTGCCAGCAGCCCCTCCGGGACAATGGCATCCCTCCACTTT

d_gene: TRBD1
v_gene: TRBV7-6
abundance: .
j_gene: TRBJ1-2
CDR3aa: CASSSTGVSNTF
CDR3nt: TGTGCCAGCAGTTCGACAGGGGTTAGTAACACCTTC

d_gene: .
v_gene: TRBV19
abundance: many
j_gene: TRBJ2-6
CDR3aa: CASSIRANVLTF
CDR3nt: TGTGCCAGTAGTATAAGGGCCAACGTCCTGACTTTC

d_gene: .
v_gene: TRBV5-1
abundance: few
j_gene: TRBJ2-1
CDR3aa: CASSLEGLRSYNEQFF
CDR3nt: TGCGCCAGCAGCTTGGAGGGACTCCGTTCCTACAATGAGCAGTTCTTC

d_gene: .
v_gene: TRBV10-3
abundance: .
j_gene: TRBJ2-5
CDR3aa: CAISALGVETQYF
CDR3nt: TGTGCCATCAGTGCTCTGGGGGTGGAGACCCAGTACTTC

d_gene: TRBD1
v_gene: TRBV7-2
abundance: many
j_gene: TRBJ2-7
CDR3aa: CASSTNRGYEQYF
CDR3nt: TGTGCCAGCAGTACAAACAGGGGCTACGAGCAGTACTTC

d_gene: .
v_gene: TRBV6-1
abundance: many
j_gene: TRBJ1-2
CDR3aa: CASRAREGYGYTF
CDR3nt: TGTGCCAGCAGGGCCAGGGAAGGCTATGGCTACACCTTC

d_gene: .
v_gene: TRBV7-2
abundance: .
j_gene: TRBJ2-7
CDR3aa: CASSLQGQVGEQYF
CDR3nt: TGTGCCAGCAGCTTACAGGGTCAAGTGGGCGAGCAGTACTTC

d_gene: .
v_gene: TRBV12-3/TRBV12-4
abundance: many
j_gene: TRBJ1-1
CDR3aa: CASSLAVRVLFDEAFF
CDR3nt: TGTGCCAGCAGTTTGGCAGTGCGGGTATTGTTCGATGAAGCTTTCTTT

d_gene: TRBD2
v_gene: TRBV11-2
abundance: many
j_gene: TRBJ2-3
CDR3aa: CASSSLTSRLVRELNTQYF
CDR3nt: TGTGCCAGCAGCTCGCTAACCTCCCGACTAGTGCGGGAGCTAAATACGCAGTATTTT